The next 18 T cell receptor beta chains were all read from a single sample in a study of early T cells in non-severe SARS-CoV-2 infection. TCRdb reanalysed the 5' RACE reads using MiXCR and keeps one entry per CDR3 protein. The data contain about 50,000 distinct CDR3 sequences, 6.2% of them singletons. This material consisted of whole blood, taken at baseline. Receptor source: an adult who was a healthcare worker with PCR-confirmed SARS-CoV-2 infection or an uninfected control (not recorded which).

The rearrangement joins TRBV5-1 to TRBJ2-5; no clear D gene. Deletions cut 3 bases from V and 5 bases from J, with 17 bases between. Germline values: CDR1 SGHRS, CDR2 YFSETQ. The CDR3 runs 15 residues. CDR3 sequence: CASSSLGGGRETQYF. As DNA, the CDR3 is TGCGCCAGCAGCTCCTTGGGTGGCGGACGGGAGACCCAGTACTTC.

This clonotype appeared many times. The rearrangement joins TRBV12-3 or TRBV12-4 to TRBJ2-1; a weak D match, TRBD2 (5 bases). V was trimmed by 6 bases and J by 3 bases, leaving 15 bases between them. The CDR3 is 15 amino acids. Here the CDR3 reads CASRIFAGHYNEQFF. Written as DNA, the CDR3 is TGTGCCAGCAGGATTTTTGCGGGCCACTACAATGAGCAGTTCTTC.

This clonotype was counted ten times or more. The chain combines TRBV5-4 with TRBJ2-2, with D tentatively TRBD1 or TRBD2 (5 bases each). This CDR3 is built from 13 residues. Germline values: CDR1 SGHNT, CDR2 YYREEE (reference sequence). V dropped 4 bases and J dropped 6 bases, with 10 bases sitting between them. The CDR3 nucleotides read TGTGCCAGCAGCAGGGACGAGCCCGGGGAGCTGTTTTTT. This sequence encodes CASSRDEPGELFF.

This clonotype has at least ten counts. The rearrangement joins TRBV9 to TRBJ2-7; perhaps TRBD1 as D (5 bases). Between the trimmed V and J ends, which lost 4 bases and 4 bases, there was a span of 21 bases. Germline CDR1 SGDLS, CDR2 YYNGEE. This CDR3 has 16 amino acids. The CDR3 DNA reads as TGTGCCAGCAGCCCTCGTTTGGCAGGGAACCCTTACGAGCAGTACTTC. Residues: CASSPRLAGNPYEQYF.

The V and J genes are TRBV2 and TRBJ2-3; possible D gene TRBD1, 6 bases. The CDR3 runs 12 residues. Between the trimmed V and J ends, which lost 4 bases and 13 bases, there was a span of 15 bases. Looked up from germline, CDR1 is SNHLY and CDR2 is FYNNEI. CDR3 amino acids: CASSVLQGIEYF. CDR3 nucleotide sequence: TGTGCCAGCAGTGTGTTGCAGGGGATCGAGTATTTT.

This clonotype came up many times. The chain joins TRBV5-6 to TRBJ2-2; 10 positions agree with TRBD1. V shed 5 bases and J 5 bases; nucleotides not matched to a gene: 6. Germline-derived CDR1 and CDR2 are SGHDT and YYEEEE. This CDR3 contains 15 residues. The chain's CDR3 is CASSFRDRGTGELFF. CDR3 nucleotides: TGTGCCAGCAGTTTCCGGGACAGGGGAACCGGGGAGCTGTTTTTT.

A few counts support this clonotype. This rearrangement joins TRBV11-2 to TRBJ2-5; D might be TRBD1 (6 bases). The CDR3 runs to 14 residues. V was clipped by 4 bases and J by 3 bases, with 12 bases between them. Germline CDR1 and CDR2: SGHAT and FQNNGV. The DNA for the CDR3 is TGTGCCAGCAGCTCCGGACAGTTTAAAGAGACCCAGTACTTC. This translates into CASSSGQFKETQYF.

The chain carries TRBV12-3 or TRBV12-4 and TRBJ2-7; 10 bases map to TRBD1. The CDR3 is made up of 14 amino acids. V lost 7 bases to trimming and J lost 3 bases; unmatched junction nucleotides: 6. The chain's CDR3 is CASNPTGGRYEQYF. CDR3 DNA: TGTGCCAGCAACCCGACAGGGGGCCGCTACGAGCAGTACTTC.

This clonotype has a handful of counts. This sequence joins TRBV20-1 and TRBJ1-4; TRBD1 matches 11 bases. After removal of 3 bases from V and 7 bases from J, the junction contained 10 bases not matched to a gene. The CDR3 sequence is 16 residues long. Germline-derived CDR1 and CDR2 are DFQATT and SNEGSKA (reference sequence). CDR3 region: CSASRTGGGLGEKLFF. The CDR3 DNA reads TGCAGTGCTAGCCGGACAGGGGGCGGTTTAGGTGAAAAACTGTTTTTT.

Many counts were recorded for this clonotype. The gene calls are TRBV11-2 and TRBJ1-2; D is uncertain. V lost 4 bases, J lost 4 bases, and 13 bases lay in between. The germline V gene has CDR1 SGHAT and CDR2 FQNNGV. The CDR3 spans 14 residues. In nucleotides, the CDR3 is TGTGCCAGCAGCTACCTCCCAGGAGGCTATGGCTACACCTTC. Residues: CASSYLPGGYGYTF.

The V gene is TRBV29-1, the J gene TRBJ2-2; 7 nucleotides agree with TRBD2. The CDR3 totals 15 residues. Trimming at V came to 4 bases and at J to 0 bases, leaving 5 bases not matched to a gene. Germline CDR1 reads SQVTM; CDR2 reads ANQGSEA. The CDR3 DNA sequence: TGCAGCGTTGGTGGAGCGGGGCCGAACACCGGGGAGCTGTTTTTT. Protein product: CSVGGAGPNTGELFF.

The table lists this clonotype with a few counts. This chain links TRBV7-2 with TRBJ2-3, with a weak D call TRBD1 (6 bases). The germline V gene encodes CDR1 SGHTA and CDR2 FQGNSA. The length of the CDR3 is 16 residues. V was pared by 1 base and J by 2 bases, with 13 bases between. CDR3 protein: CASSLGGQGITDTQYF. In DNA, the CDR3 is TGTGCCAGCAGCTTAGGAGGCCAGGGGATCACAGATACGCAGTATTTT. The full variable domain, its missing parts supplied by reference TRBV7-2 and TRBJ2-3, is GAGVSQSPSNKVTEKGKDVELRCDPISGHTALYWYRQSLGQGLEFLIYFQGNSAPDKSGLPSDRFSAERTGGSVSTLTIQRTQQEDSAVYLCASSLGGQGITDTQYFGPGTRLTVL.

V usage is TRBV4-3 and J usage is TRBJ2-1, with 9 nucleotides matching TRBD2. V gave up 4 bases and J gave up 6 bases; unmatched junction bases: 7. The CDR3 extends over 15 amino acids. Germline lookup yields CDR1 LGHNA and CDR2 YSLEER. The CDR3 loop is CASSRSAGGSNEQFF. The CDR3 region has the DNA TGCGCCAGCAGCCGGTCTGCGGGAGGGAGCAATGAGCAGTTCTTC.

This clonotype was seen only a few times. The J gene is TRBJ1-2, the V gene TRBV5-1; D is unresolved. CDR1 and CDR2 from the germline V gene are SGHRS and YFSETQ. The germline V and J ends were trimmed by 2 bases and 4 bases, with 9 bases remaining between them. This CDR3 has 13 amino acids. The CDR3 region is CASSFGSGYGYTF. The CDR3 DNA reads TGCGCCAGCAGCTTCGGTAGCGGCTATGGCTACACCTTC.

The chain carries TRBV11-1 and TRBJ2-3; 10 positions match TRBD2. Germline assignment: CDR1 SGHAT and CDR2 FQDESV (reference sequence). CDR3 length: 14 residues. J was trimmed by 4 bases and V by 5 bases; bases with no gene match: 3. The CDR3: CASSRTSGADTQYF. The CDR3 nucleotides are TGTGCCAGCAGCCGAACTAGCGGGGCAGATACGCAGTATTTT.

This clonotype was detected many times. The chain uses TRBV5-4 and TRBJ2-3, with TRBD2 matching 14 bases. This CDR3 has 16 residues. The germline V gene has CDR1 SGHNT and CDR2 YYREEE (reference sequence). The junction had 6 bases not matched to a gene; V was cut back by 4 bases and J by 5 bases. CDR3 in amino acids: CASSPWTSGRRDTQYF. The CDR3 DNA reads TGTGCCAGCAGCCCCTGGACTAGCGGGAGGAGAGATACGCAGTATTTT.

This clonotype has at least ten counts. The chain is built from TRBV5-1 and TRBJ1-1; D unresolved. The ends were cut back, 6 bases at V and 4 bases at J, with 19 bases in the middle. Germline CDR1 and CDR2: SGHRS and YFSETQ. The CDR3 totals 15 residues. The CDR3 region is CASKIGRGRSTEAFF. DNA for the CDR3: TGCGCCAGCAAAATAGGACGGGGAAGGAGCACTGAAGCTTTCTTT. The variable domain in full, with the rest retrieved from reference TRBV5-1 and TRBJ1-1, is KAGVTQTPRYLIKTRGQQVTLSCSPISGHRSVSWYQQTPGQGLQFLFEYFSETQRNKGNFPGRFSGRQFSNSRSEMNVSTLELGDSALYLCASKIGRGRSTEAFFGQGTRLTVV.

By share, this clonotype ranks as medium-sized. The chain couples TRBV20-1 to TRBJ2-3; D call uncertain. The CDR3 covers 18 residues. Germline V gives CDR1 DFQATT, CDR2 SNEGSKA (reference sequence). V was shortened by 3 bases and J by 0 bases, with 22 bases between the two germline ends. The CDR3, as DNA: TGCAGTGCTAGGATCCGACCTGTAACTGGTAGTAGCACAGATACGCAGTATTTT. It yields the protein CSARIRPVTGSSTDTQYF.